The sequence of this T cell receptor beta chain was determined in a study of blood T cell repertoires in COVID-19. Assay: immunoSEQ multiplex PCR; the TCRdb copy retains only in-frame clones and omits some. The sample gives about 120,000 clones, around four fifths of which show up once; 9.5% to 13% is in the top ten. The CDR3 is 14 amino acids. Trimming left V 0 bases short and J 4 bases short, with 7 bases between. CDR1 is LGHDT and CDR2 is YNNKEL in the germline V gene (reference sequence). This chain connects TRBV3-1 (or the pseudogene TRBV3-2) to TRBJ1-5; unclear D gene. The specimen sequenced was peripheral blood. The clonotype comes from a human donor in a cohort sampled during active COVID-19. The CDR3 is CASSQDTQNQPQHF. In DNA form, the CDR3 reads TGTGCCAGCAGCCAAGATACACAGAATCAGCCCCAGCATTTT.